The clone carrying this T cell receptor (beta chain) was detected once. No antigen is known for it. Generated by immunoSEQ multiplex PCR, the TCRdb table keeps only in-frame clones and is missing some. In the table there are roughly 650,000 clones, around 97% of which are singletons. These data originate in a study of shared clonotypes between healthy human individuals. Overall study context: Plates per donor: three CD4 naive, three CD4 memory, two CD8 naive, one CD8 memory.

This CDR3 contains 13 residues. Per germline, CDR1 WSHSY and CDR2 SAAADI. The junction had 1 base not matched to a gene; V was cut back by 3 bases and J by 6 bases. Overall study results and limits: Generally, naive subsets came out with larger estimated richness than memory subsets. Shared clonotypes: roughly 4.5% naive CD4, roughly 4% naive CD8, 2.3% memory CD4, 0.4% to 0.45% memory CD8.

The origin of this receptor is a woman aged 30 to 39 in good health. Material for sequencing was naive CD4+ T cells sorted from blood. Stated subset: CD45RA+ positively selected. V gene TRBV10-2 combines with J gene TRBJ2-2, with 7 bases matching TRBD2. The CDR3 DNA follows: TGCGCCAGCAGTGACGGGGGGTCCGGGGAGCTGTTTTTT. This encodes CASSDGGSGELFF.